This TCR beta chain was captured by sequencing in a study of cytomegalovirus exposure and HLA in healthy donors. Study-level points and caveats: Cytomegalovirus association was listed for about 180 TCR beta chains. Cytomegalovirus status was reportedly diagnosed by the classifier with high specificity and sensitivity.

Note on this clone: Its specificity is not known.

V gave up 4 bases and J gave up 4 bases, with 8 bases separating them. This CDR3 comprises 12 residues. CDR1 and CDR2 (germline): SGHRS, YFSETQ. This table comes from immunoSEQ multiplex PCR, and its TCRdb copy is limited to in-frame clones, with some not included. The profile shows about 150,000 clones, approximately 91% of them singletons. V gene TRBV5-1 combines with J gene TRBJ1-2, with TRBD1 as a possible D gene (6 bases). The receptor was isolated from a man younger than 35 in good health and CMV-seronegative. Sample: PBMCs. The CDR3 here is CASSETGYGYTF. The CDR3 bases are TGCGCCAGCAGCGAGACAGGCTATGGCTACACCTTC.